These T cell receptor beta chains were read from a single sample in a study of OX40 agonist ivuxolimab in advanced cancers. Sequencing was performed with immunoSEQ multiplex PCR; in TCRdb, only in-frame clones are kept and a portion is missing. The repertoire includes 71,000 or so clones, approximately 86% of them detected once, and 1.1% sits in the top ten. Specimen: CD4+ or CD8+ T cells sorted from blood, collected in a trial of the OX40 agonist ivuxolimab. The source is an adult with an advanced solid tumor such as melanoma, head and neck, liver or kidney cancer. Each CDR3 is given with its conserved first and last residue. The order of the fields is clone size, V gene, J gene, D gene, CDR3 protein, CDR3 DNA. The D gene is left open where the match is weak. Clone sizes are given selectively: once, few, many, or a class where the clone is expanded.

-,TRBV6-5,TRBJ1-2,-,CASTQGSSPYGYTF,TGTGCCAGCACGCAGGGTTCATCCCCTTATGGCTACACCTTC
few,TRBV6-4,TRBJ1-1,-,CASIDGWGEAFF,TGTGCCAGCATTGACGGCTGGGGTGAAGCTTTCTTT
-,TRBV29-1,TRBJ1-4,-,CSVVDMGGKLFF,TGCAGCGTTGTGGACATGGGGGGAAAACTGTTTTTT
few,TRBV28,TRBJ1-1,-,CASSFDRINAEAFF,TGTGCCAGCAGTTTTGACAGGATCAACGCTGAAGCTTTCTTT
-,TRBV28,TRBJ1-2,TRBD1,CASQRTGSFRYYGYTF,TGTGCCAGTCAGAGGACAGGTTCGTTTAGGTACTATGGCTACACCTTC
-,TRBV27,TRBJ1-2,TRBD1,CASSSADREGYTF,TGTGCCAGCAGTTCCGCTGACAGGGAGGGCTACACCTTC
-,TRBV28,TRBJ2-6,-,CASSFYRVGGANVLTF,TGTGCCAGCAGTTTTTACAGGGTTGGTGGGGCCAACGTCCTGACTTTC
-,TRBV19,TRBJ2-4,TRBD2,CASSPSGSGNGGAKNIQYF,TGTGCCAGTAGTCCGAGCGGGAGCGGGAACGGAGGAGCCAAAAACATTCAGTACTTC
-,TRBV18,TRBJ2-1,-,CASSPDLTTYNEQFF,TGTGCCAGCTCACCAGATTTGACTACGTACAATGAGCAGTTCTTC
-,TRBV7-8,TRBJ2-2,TRBD2,CASSSRTSGSTGGELFF,TGTGCCAGCAGCTCCCGGACTAGCGGGAGTACCGGCGGGGAGCTGTTTTTT